A single sample is the source of the 11 T cell receptor beta chains below, sequenced in a study of shared clonotypes between healthy human individuals. Naive-designated CD8 cells lacked CD45RO, were positively enriched for CCR7, and omitted terminally differentiated effector memory CD45RA+ cells. Clones were sequenced by immunoSEQ multiplex PCR, and TCRdb holds only the in-frame ones, with some missing. The sample holds over 2,000,000 clones; roughly 95% are singletons and the top ten take about 1.7%. Sequencing was performed on naive CD8+ T cells from PBMCs. Every receptor here comes from a man between 18 and 35 years old in good health. Some clones in this sample may be carry-over from other donors' samples.

This clone was found a few times. This chain connects TRBV25-1 to TRBJ1-1; no firm D call. The V gene lost 3 bases and the J gene lost 1 base, with 3 bases spanning the gap. The CDR3 totals 12 residues. The germline gives CDR1 MGHDK, CDR2 SYGVNS. The CDR3 sequence: CASSDWNTEAFF. In DNA, the CDR3 is TGTGCCAGCAGTGATTGGAACACTGAAGCTTTCTTT.

CDR3 nucleotide sequence: TGCGCCAGCAGCCAAGTGTCAGCCGTCAACAATCAGCCCCAGCATTTT. Protein: CASSQVSAVNNQPQHF. The chain links TRBV4-1 to TRBJ1-5; D gene unclear. This CDR3 spans 16 amino acids. Looked up from germline, CDR1 is MGHRA and CDR2 is YSYEKL. Between the trimmed V and J ends, which lost 1 base and 3 bases, there was a span of 13 bases.

The chain combines TRBV2 with TRBJ2-2; no reliable D call. This CDR3 is 16 amino acids long. V was cut by 4 bases and J by 2 bases, with 14 bases left in between. CDR1 and CDR2 (germline): SNHLY, FYNNEI. CDR3: CASSGPLQTNTGELFF. The CDR3 coding sequence is TGTGCCAGCAGTGGGCCACTACAGACCAACACCGGGGAGCTGTTTTTT.

This rearrangement joins TRBV28 to TRBJ1-1, with no clear D. In germline, CDR1 is MDHEN, CDR2 SYDVKM. V gave up 0 bases and J gave up 3 bases, with 8 bases separating them. The CDR3 spans 14 residues. The CDR3 region is CASSLWGLDTEAFF. CDR3 DNA sequence: TGTGCCAGCAGTTTATGGGGTTTGGACACTGAAGCTTTCTTT.

The rearrangement uses TRBV5-4 and TRBJ2-1; D not certain. The CDR3 length is 13 residues. V was pared by 3 bases and J by 0 bases, with 4 bases between. In germline, CDR1 is SGHNT, CDR2 YYREEE (reference sequence). The CDR3 here is CASSWDSYNEQFF. CDR3 coding DNA: TGTGCCAGCAGCTGGGACTCCTACAATGAGCAGTTCTTC.

In DNA, the CDR3 is TGTGCCAGCAGCTTTCGACTCGAGGGACAGAACTACAATGAGCAGTTCTTC. Translating gives CASSFRLEGQNYNEQFF. The rearrangement joins TRBV7-6 to TRBJ2-1; 7 bases are a match to TRBD1. V trimming: 3 bases; J trimming: 3 bases; junction bases outside the gene matches: 11. CDR1 is SGHVS and CDR2 is FNYEAQ in the germline V gene. This CDR3 has 17 amino acids.

V and J are TRBV6-5 and TRBJ2-7; a possible D gene is TRBD2 (6 bases). Germline lookup yields CDR1 MNHEY and CDR2 SVGAGI. This CDR3 is 13 amino acids long. Deletions cut 8 bases from V and 1 base from J, with 12 bases between. CDR3 sequence reads: CASGLSGSYEQYF. The CDR3 DNA sequence: TGTGCCAGCGGTCTGAGCGGGTCCTACGAGCAGTACTTC.

This rearrangement joins TRBV10-2 to TRBJ2-3; D not resolved. The CDR3 is 15 amino acids. V was clipped by 1 base and J by 6 bases, with 14 bases between them. Germline V gene lookup returns CDR1 WSHSY and CDR2 SAAADI. CDR3 amino acids: CASSEYEAWKDTQYF. The DNA for the CDR3 is TGCGCCAGCAGTGAGTATGAAGCGTGGAAGGATACGCAGTATTTT.

The chain employs TRBV5-1 and TRBJ1-2; D is ambiguous. Trimming stripped 2 bases from V and 4 bases from J, with 6 bases between. This CDR3 comprises 12 residues. Germline CDR1 SGHRS, CDR2 YFSETQ. The CDR3 reads CASSFEFYGYTF. CDR3 coding DNA: TGCGCCAGCAGCTTTGAGTTCTATGGCTACACCTTC.

A remark on this clone: Other DNA sequences from this sample encode an identical CDR3 as well. The chain recombines TRBV28 with TRBJ1-2, with D uncertain. V gave up 3 bases and J gave up 8 bases, with 10 bases separating them. The germline V gene encodes CDR1 MDHEN and CDR2 SYDVKM. CDR3 size: 12 residues. CDR3 in amino acids: CASSLGSYGYTF. The DNA of the CDR3 is TGTGCCAGCAGTTTGGGGAGCTACGGCTACACCTTC.

This clone has a handful of counts. CDR3 DNA: TGTGCCAGCAGCAAACAGGGGTCCCAGCCCCAGCATTTT. This codes for CASSKQGSQPQHF. The chain couples TRBV7-9 to TRBJ1-5; 7 bases map to TRBD1. The CDR3 loop spans 13 amino acids. V trimming: 5 bases; J trimming: 7 bases; junction bases outside the gene matches: 5. Germline assignment: CDR1 SEHNR and CDR2 FQNEAQ (reference sequence).